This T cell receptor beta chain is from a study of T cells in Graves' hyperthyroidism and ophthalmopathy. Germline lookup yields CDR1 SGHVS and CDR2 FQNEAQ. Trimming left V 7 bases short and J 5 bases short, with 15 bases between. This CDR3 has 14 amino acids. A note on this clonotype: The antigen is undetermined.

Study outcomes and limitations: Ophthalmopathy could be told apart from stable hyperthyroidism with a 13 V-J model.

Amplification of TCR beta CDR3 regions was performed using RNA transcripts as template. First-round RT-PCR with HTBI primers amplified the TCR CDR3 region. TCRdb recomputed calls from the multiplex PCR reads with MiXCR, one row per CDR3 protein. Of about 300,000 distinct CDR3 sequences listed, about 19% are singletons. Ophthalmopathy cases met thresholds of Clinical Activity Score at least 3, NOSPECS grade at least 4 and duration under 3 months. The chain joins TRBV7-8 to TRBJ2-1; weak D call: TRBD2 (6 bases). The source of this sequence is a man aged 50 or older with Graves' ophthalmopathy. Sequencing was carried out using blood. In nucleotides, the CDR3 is TGTGCCAGCAAATGGAGTAGCGGTAACAATGAGCAGTTCTTC. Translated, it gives CASKWSSGNNEQFF.